The rows below give T cell receptor beta chains drawn from one sample of a study of patients and donors after allogeneic stem cell transplantation. TCRdb re-called the RT-PCR reads with MiXCR, one entry per CDR3 protein. This table holds some 960,000 distinct CDR3 sequences, roughly 17% found once. Sequencing used blood, either unsorted or a sorted T cell fraction (not recorded which). The receptors here all came from a human donor who was either an allogeneic HSCT recipient or a stem cell or donor lymphocyte infusion donor (not recorded which). It is not recorded whose cells these are; they may come from a transplant donor. Each CDR3 is given with its conserved first and last residue. The D gene is left open where the match is weak. Not all rows give a size; the values are once, few, many and, for expanded clones, a class.

size	V	D	J	CDR3	DNA
few	TRBV5-6	NA	TRBJ2-1	CASSLVGESFVEQFF	TGTGCCAGCAGCTTGGTTGGCGAGAGTTTCGTTGAGCAGTTCTTC
NA	TRBV5-5	TRBD1	TRBJ2-3	CASIQLDGTGGTDTQYF	TGTGCCAGCATCCAGCTGGATGGGACAGGGGGCACAGATACGCAGTATTTT
many	TRBV12-3/TRBV12-4	NA	TRBJ2-5	CASRSQVPETQYF	TGTGCCAGCAGGTCACAGGTCCCCGAGACCCAGTACTTC
few	TRBV7-9	NA	TRBJ1-5	CASSLSSKPQHF	TGTGCCAGCAGCTTAAGCAGCAAGCCCCAGCATTTT
NA	TRBV11-2	TRBD1	TRBJ1-3	CASSRTGVRGNTIYF	TGTGCCAGCAGCCGCACAGGGGTGAGAGGAAACACCATATATTTT
few	TRBV4-1	NA	TRBJ2-1	CASSQVGTASFRDEQFF	TGCGCCAGCAGCCAAGTCGGGACCGCGAGCTTCAGGGATGAGCAGTTCTTC
few	TRBV5-1	NA	TRBJ1-1	CASSLDSPSIEAFF	TGCGCCAGCAGCTTGGACAGCCCCTCCATTGAAGCTTTCTTT
few	TRBV28	NA	TRBJ2-3	CASSFRLKDTQYF	TGTGCCAGCAGTTTCCGTCTTAAGGATACGCAGTATTTT
many	TRBV12-3/TRBV12-4	TRBD1	TRBJ1-1	CASSTRTGRVTEAFF	TGTGCCAGCAGTACAAGGACAGGGAGGGTCACTGAAGCTTTCTTT
few	TRBV10-3	NA	TRBJ1-5	CAISESRAVSNQPQHF	TGTGCCATCAGTGAGTCTAGGGCGGTCAGCAATCAGCCCCAGCATTTT
NA	TRBV9	TRBD1	TRBJ2-2	CASSVYDRGNTGELFF	TGTGCCAGCAGCGTGTACGACAGGGGAAACACCGGGGAGCTGTTTTTT
NA	TRBV5-1	TRBD1	TRBJ2-7	CASSLTGLRQGAYEQYF	TGCGCCAGCAGCTTGACAGGGCTTAGGCAGGGGGCCTACGAGCAGTACTTC
few	TRBV20-1	NA	TRBJ1-2	CSAFRQTSNGYTF	TGCAGTGCGTTTAGGCAGACCTCTAATGGCTACACCTTC
few	TRBV7-2	NA	TRBJ1-2	CASSRPGGRPNYGYTF	TGTGCCAGCAGCCGGCCAGGTGGTAGGCCTAACTATGGCTACACCTTC
few	TRBV12-3/TRBV12-4	TRBD2	TRBJ2-3	CASSLGREADTQYF	TGTGCCAGCAGTCTTGGGAGGGAAGCAGATACGCAGTATTTT
few	TRBV9	NA	TRBJ1-1	CASSTTTDRVF	TGTGCCAGCAGCACAACGACGGACAGAGTCTTT
many	TRBV20-1	NA	TRBJ2-5	CSASYGAKPQETQYF	TGCAGTGCTAGTTATGGGGCGAAGCCCCAAGAGACCCAGTACTTC
NA	TRBV5-1	NA	TRBJ1-1	CASSGESTEAFF	TGCGCCAGCAGCGGGGAGAGCACTGAAGCTTTCTTT
few	TRBV11-2	NA	TRBJ2-1	CASSTDYTYNEQFF	TGTGCCAGCAGCACCGACTATACCTACAATGAGCAGTTCTTC
few	TRBV6-2/TRBV6-3	NA	TRBJ1-1	CASTKGGEAFF	TGTGCCAGCACCAAAGGTGGTGAAGCTTTCTTT
few	TRBV15	NA	TRBJ2-5	CATSKEETQYF	TGTGCCACCAGCAAAGAAGAGACCCAGTACTTC
few	TRBV7-2	TRBD1	TRBJ2-7	CASSEPDRGEDEQYF	TGTGCCAGCAGCGAACCGGACAGGGGGGAAGACGAGCAGTACTTC
NA	TRBV4-1	NA	TRBJ2-7	CASRQDLAGVVF	TGCGCCAGCCGCCAAGATCTGGCCGGGGTCGTCTTC
few	TRBV3-1	NA	TRBJ1-2	CASSQGNLYPSGYTF	TGTGCCAGCAGCCAAGGAAACCTTTATCCATCGGGCTACACCTTC
NA	TRBV7-9	NA	TRBJ2-7	CASSQRLSYEQYF	TGTGCCAGCAGCCAGAGGCTCTCCTACGAGCAGTACTTC
NA	TRBV15	NA	TRBJ1-2	CATSTVKENYGYTF	TGTGCCACCAGCACGGTTAAAGAAAACTATGGCTACACCTTC
few	TRBV6-2/TRBV6-3	NA	TRBJ1-5	CASSYPVGAGSNQPQHF	TGTGCCAGCAGTTACCCGGTCGGGGCAGGGTCCAATCAGCCCCAGCATTTT
few	TRBV9	TRBD1	TRBJ2-1	CASSVGTGRNNEQFF	TGTGCCAGCAGCGTAGGGACAGGGCGCAACAATGAGCAGTTCTTC
NA	TRBV12-3/TRBV12-4	TRBD1	TRBJ2-7	CASSLAGRGQVSDF	TGTGCCAGCAGTTTAGCGGGCCGCGGACAGGTTAGTGACTTC
NA	TRBV20-1	NA	TRBJ1-2	CSARDGQANGYTF	TGCAGTGCTAGAGATGGGCAGGCGAATGGCTACACCTTC
few	TRBV2	TRBD2	TRBJ2-3	CASRGGGADADTQYF	TGTGCCAGCAGAGGCGGGGGGGCAGATGCAGATACGCAGTATTTT
many	TRBV12-3/TRBV12-4	NA	TRBJ2-7	CASSPGLPYEQYF	TGTGCCAGCAGTCCAGGACTCCCCTACGAGCAGTACTTC